This T cell receptor beta chain was identified in a study of T cell responses to AZD1222 COVID-19 vaccine. CDR1 and CDR2 (germline): LGHDT, YNNKEL (reference sequence). J was trimmed by 3 bases and V by 0 bases; bases with no gene match: 11. The length of the CDR3 is 17 residues. A remark on this clone: Its antigen is as yet unknown.

The repertoire was sequenced with immunoSEQ multiplex PCR; TCRdb's copy has only in-frame clones and lacks some. Found here are about 120,000 clones, around 90% of them singletons; the top ten hold around 8%. Study results and caveats: Only five or six AZD1222 recipients tested seropositive at baseline. Vaccination with two AZD1222 doses was followed by a rise in Spike-specific TCR breadth and depth. Donors in the cohort were predominantly white British and more often female, and clonal diversity was possibly underestimated.

Sequenced material: peripheral blood, taken on day 0 of AZD1222 vaccination. The clonotype was recovered from an adult in good health. This chain links TRBV3-1 (or the pseudogene TRBV3-2) with TRBJ2-7, with 7 bases fitting TRBD1. CDR3 DNA: TGTGCCAGCAGCCAAGATCTTAGGGGGACAGCCGTCTACGAGCAGTACTTC. Its translation: CASSQDLRGTAVYEQYF.